This entry concerns a single TCR beta chain. Its antigen is currently unknown. Compared with germline, one end of the junction differs, possibly owing to a read error. The data were produced by immunoSEQ multiplex PCR, yet TCRdb's version contains in-frame clones alone and is incomplete. The data show 95,000 to 130,000 clones, more than 75% seen once. The data derive from a study of T cell responses to AZD1222 COVID-19 vaccine. Turning to the study itself: The study pooled second doses at about 4 or about 12 weeks. Whole-study findings and limits: Donors, mostly white British, included more females; clonal diversity was possibly underestimated. Two AZD1222 doses significantly raised spike-specific TCR breadth and depth over controls.

The TCR sequence derives from an adult in good health. Here the sequenced sample was peripheral blood, taken on day 0 of AZD1222 vaccination.

For the CDR3, the DNA is TGTGCCAGCAACCAAGCAGGTACGGAGACCCAGTACTTC. Residues: CASNQAGTETQYF. The chain links TRBV3-1 (or the pseudogene TRBV3-2) to TRBJ2-5, with D uncertain. The germline V gene has CDR1 LGHDT and CDR2 YNNKEL (reference sequence). The CDR3 spans 13 residues.